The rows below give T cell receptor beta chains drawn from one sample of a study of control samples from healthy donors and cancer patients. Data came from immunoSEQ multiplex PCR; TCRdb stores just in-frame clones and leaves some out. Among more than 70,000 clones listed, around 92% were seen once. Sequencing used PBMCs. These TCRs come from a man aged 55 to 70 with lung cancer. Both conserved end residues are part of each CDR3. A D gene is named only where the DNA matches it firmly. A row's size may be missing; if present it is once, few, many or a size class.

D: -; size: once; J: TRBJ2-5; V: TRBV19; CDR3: CASSIGGYPGETQYF; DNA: TGTGCCAGTAGTATAGGGGGATATCCCGGAGAGACCCAGTACTTC
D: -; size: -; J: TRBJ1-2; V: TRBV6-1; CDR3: CGGAPDASYGYTF; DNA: TGTGGCGGAGCCCCCGACGCCTCCTATGGCTACACCTTC
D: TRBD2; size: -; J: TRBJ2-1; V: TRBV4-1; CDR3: CAGRQRGGDSYNEQFF; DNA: TGCGCCGGCCGCCAACGGGGGGGGGACTCCTACAATGAGCAGTTCTTC
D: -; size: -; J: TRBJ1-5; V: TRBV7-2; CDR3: CASSPGGGDQPQHF; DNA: TGTGCCAGCAGCCCTGGCGGGGGGGATCAGCCCCAGCATTTT
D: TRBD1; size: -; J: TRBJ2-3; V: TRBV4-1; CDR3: CASSQGDRVLDTQYF; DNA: TGCGCCAGCAGCCAAGGTGACAGGGTACTGGATACGCAGTATTTT
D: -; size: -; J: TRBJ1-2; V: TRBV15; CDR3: CATSRGDGGTGYGYTF; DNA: TGTGCCACCAGCAGAGGGGATGGGGGGACTGGGTATGGCTACACCTTC
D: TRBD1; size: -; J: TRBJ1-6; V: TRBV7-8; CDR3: CASSLGQGDYNSPLHF; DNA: TGTGCCAGCAGCTTAGGACAGGGGGATTATAATTCACCCCTCCACTTT
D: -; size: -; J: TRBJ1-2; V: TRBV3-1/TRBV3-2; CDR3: CASSQDPGGARGYGYTF; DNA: TGTGCCAGCAGCCAAGATCCCGGAGGGGCGCGGGGCTATGGCTACACCTTC
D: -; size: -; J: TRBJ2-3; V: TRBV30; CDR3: CAWKVGYQKSDTQYF; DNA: TGTGCCTGGAAGGTGGGGTACCAGAAATCAGATACGCAGTATTTT
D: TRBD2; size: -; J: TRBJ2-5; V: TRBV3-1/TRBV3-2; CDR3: CAATDAGGSGETQYF; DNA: TGTGCCGCAACCGACGCGGGGGGCTCCGGAGAGACCCAGTACTTC
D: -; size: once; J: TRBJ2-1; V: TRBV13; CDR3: CASSLSSYEQFF; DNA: TGTGCCAGCAGCTTATCGAGCTATGAGCAGTTCTTC
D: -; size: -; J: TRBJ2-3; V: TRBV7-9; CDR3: CASTPPGAGGTDTQYF; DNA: TGTGCCAGCACCCCCCCGGGGGCAGGGGGTACAGATACGCAGTATTTT
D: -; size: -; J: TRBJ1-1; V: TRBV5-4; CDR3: CASSLDVNTEAFF; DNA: TGTGCCAGCAGCTTGGATGTGAACACTGAAGCTTTCTTT
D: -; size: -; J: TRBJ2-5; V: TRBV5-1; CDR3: CASSLVQGETQYF; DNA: TGCGCCAGCAGCTTGGTACAGGGAGAGACCCAGTACTTC
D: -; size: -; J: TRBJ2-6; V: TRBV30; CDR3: CAWKSLSSGANVLTF; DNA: TGTGCCTGGAAAAGTTTGAGCTCTGGGGCCAACGTCCTGACTTTC
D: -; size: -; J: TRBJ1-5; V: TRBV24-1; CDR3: CATSDPTINQPQHF; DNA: TGTGCCACCAGTGATCCTACTATCAATCAGCCCCAGCATTTT
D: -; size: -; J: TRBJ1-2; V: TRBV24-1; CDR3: CATSDDRTSGYGYTF; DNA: TGTGCCACCAGTGATGATCGGACATCAGGCTATGGCTACACCTTC
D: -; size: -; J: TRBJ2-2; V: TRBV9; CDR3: CASSVDANTGELFF; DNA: TGTGCCAGCAGCGTAGACGCGAACACCGGGGAGCTGTTTTTT
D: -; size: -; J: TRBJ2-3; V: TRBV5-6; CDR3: CASSRGPAATDTQYF; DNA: TGTGCCAGCAGCCGGGGACCGGCAGCCACAGATACGCAGTATTTT
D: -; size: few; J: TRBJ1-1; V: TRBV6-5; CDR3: CASSYGAVSTEAFF; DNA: TGTGCCAGCAGTTACGGCGCAGTTAGCACTGAAGCTTTCTTT
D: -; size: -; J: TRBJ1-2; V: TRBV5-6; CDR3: CASSLIIVGLYGYTF; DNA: TGTGCCAGCAGCCTGATTATTGTGGGGCTCTATGGCTACACCTTC
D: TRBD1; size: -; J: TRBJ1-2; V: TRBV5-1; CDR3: CASSPKQGWGYGYTF; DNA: TGCGCCAGCAGCCCGAAACAGGGGTGGGGTTATGGCTACACCTTC
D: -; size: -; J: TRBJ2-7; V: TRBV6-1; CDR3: CASSDGGGLSYEQYF; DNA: TGTGCCAGCAGTGATGGTGGGGGCCTCTCCTACGAGCAGTACTTC
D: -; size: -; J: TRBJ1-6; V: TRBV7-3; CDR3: CASSPHGGNNSPLHF; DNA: TGTGCCAGCAGCCCCCACGGGGGTAATAATTCACCCCTCCACTTT
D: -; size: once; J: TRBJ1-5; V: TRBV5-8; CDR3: CASITADMGNQPQHF; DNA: TGTGCCAGCATCACGGCGGATATGGGCAATCAGCCCCAGCATTTT
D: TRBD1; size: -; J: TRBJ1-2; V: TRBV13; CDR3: CAFGEGARGYTF; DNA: TGTGCCTTCGGGGAGGGGGCGAGGGGCTACACCTTC
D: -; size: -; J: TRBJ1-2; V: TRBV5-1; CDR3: CASSLGATTGYTF; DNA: TGCGCCAGCAGCTTGGGGGCAACGACCGGCTACACCTTC
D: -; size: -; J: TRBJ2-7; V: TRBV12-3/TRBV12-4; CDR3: CASSFGAHEQYF; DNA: TGTGCCAGCAGTTTTGGGGCCCACGAGCAGTACTTC
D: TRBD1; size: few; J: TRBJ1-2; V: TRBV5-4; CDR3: CASSPQHGQGAAYGYTF; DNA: TGTGCCAGCAGCCCTCAACACGGACAGGGGGCTGCCTATGGCTACACCTTC
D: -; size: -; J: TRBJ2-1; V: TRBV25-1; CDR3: CASSDFVDSSGEQFF; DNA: TGTGCCAGCAGTGACTTTGTGGACTCCTCTGGTGAGCAGTTCTTC
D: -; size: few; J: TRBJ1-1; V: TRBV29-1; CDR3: CSVDTGPPFNTEAFF; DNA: TGCAGCGTGGATACGGGACCGCCGTTCAACACTGAAGCTTTCTTT